The 11 T cell receptor beta chains presented below share a single source sample, sequenced in a study of cytomegalovirus exposure and HLA in healthy donors (TCRdb year 2017). The library came from the immunoSEQ multiplex PCR assay. Drawn from immuneACCESS, this table holds only the in-frame rearrangements with V and J called that TCRdb kept. Clones are partly lost; checked studies trace under half to an unresolved V gene and leave the rest unexplained. The sample records more than 150,000 clones, around nine tenths of which are singletons. The ten largest clonotypes hold 2.5% to 3% of the sample. The sequenced sample was PBMCs. The source of these receptors is a man aged 18 to 29 in good health and CMV-seronegative.

The chain links TRBV7-9 to TRBJ2-5; TRBD1 matches at 9 bases. The CDR3 contains 15 residues. Trimming at V came to 5 bases and at J to 5 bases, leaving 9 bases not matched to a gene. The V gene's germline CDR1 is SEHNR and CDR2 FQNEAQ (reference sequence). The CDR3 DNA is TGTGCCAGCAGCCCCGACCTAGGACAGGGGGAGACCCAGTACTTC. Translation: CASSPDLGQGETQYF.

The rearrangement joins TRBV11-1 to TRBJ2-1; TRBD2 matches 8 bases. V was pared by 7 bases and J by 8 bases, with 16 bases of the junction left unmatched. Germline loops: CDR1 SGHAT, CDR2 FQDESV (reference sequence). This CDR3 contains 16 residues. The chain's CDR3 is CASTLIVSGGPYEQFF. The CDR3 coding sequence is TGTGCCAGCACCCTTATTGTTTCGGGAGGGCCGTATGAGCAGTTCTTC. Supplemented by reference TRBV11-1 and TRBJ2-1, the full variable domain reads EAEVAQSPRYKITEKSQAVAFWCDPISGHATLYWYRQILGQGPELLVQFQDESVVDDSQLPKDRFSAERLKGVDSTLKIQPAELGDSAMYLCASTLIVSGGPYEQFFGPGTRLTVL.

The table lists this clone with a count of one. The chain couples TRBV20-1 to TRBJ2-1, with no clear D. This CDR3 comprises 11 residues. The V end lost 7 bases, the J end lost 7 bases, and 11 bases lay between the germline ends. Germline lookup yields CDR1 DFQATT and CDR2 SNEGSKA (reference sequence). CDR3 residues: CSVGGENEQFF. CDR3 nucleotides: TGCAGTGTCGGCGGAGAGAATGAGCAGTTCTTC.

This chain links TRBV28 with TRBJ1-2; 8 bases line up with TRBD1. Trimming took 6 bases from V and 7 from J; bases not matched to a gene: 7. Germline CDR1 is MDHEN and CDR2 is SYDVKM. CDR3 length: 13 amino acids. The CDR3: CASSFQGAGGYTF. In nucleotides, the CDR3 is TGTGCCAGCAGCTTTCAGGGGGCGGGTGGCTACACCTTC.

The gene calls are TRBV7-9 and TRBJ2-7, with 7 bases lining up with TRBD1. The CDR3 spans 13 residues. The germline V gene has CDR1 SEHNR and CDR2 FQNEAQ (reference sequence). The V and J ends lost 1 base and 7 bases, in that order; junction bases with no gene match: 4. CDR3 sequence: CASSLEGAEEQYV. CDR3 nucleotide sequence: TGTGCCAGCAGCTTAGAGGGGGCAGAGGAGCAGTACGTC.

DNA of the CDR3: TGTGCCTCGAGTAGGGGGTTGGCGGACGAGCAGTACGTC. It encodes CASSRGLADEQYV. The chain uses TRBV19 and TRBJ2-7; tentatively, D is TRBD1 (6 bases). V was shortened by 11 bases and J by 5 bases, with 19 bases between the two germline ends. Germline V gives CDR1 LNHDA, CDR2 SQIVND (reference sequence). There are 13 residues in the CDR3.

This chain joins TRBV29-1 and TRBJ1-1, with 8 bases fitting TRBD1. This CDR3 contains 14 residues. Trimming took 5 bases from V and 1 from J; bases not matched to a gene: 6. Germline values: CDR1 SQVTM, CDR2 ANQGSEA. Here the CDR3 DNA reads TGCAGCGTTCACCCGACAGGGGAGAACACTGAAGCTTTCTTT. The encoded protein is CSVHPTGENTEAFF.

This chain joins TRBV30 and TRBJ1-4, with D tentatively TRBD1 (5 bases). From germline, CDR1 is GTSNPN and CDR2 SVGIG (reference sequence). The CDR3 is 13 residues long. V lost 3 bases and J lost 2, with 7 bases in between. The CDR3 sequence is CAWRQVTNEKLFF. CDR3 sequence (DNA): TGTGCCTGGAGACAGGTTACTAATGAAAAACTGTTTTTT.

V and J are TRBV10-3 and TRBJ1-5; D might be TRBD1 (6 bases). V lost 5 bases and J 4 bases, leaving 9 bases between the germline ends. Per the germline V gene, CDR1 is ENHRY and CDR2 is SYGVKD. The CDR3 runs 13 residues. The CDR3 loop is CAISLDSNQPQHF. In nucleotides, the CDR3 is TGTGCCATCAGTTTGGACAGTAATCAGCCCCAGCATTTT.

The chain combines TRBV7-2 with TRBJ2-3; D may be TRBD2 (5 bases). In germline, CDR1 is SGHTA, CDR2 FQGNSA. The CDR3 is 15 residues long. Trimming took 0 bases from V and 6 from J, leaving 13 bases between them. In DNA, the CDR3 is TGTGCCAGCAGCTTAGCTGAGCGGCGAGGGGATACGCAGTATTTT. This codes for CASSLAERRGDTQYF.

The genes are TRBV6-5 and TRBJ2-1, with TRBD2 identical over 11 bases. Trimming removed 5 bases from V and 6 bases from J; junction bases left unmatched: 6. CDR3 size: 15 residues. The germline CDR1 and CDR2 sequences are MNHEY and SVGAGI. The DNA of the CDR3 is TGTGCCAGCAGTCAGACTAGCGGGGTTCGCAATGAGCAGTTCTTC. This codes for CASSQTSGVRNEQFF.